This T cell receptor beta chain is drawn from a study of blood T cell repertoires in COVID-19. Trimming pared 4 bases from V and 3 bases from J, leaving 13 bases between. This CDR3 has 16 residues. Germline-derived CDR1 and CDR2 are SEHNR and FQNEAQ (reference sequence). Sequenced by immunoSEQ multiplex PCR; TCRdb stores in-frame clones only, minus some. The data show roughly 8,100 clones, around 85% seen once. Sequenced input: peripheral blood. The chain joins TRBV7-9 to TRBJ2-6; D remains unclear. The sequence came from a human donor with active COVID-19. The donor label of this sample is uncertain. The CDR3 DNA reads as TGTGCCAGCAGCTCTAATCATAATGTTGGGGCCAACGTCCTGACTTTC. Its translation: CASSSNHNVGANVLTF.